The 29 T cell receptor beta chains below come from one sample, sequenced in a study of blood T cell repertoires in COVID-19. TCRdb's copy holds only in-frame clones and misses some; the assay was immunoSEQ multiplex PCR. The data hold about 250,000 clones, with about 80% observed a single time. Sequences were obtained from peripheral blood. These receptors all stem from a man over 45 with active or convalescent COVID-19.

The rearrangement links TRBV3-1 (or the pseudogene TRBV3-2) to TRBJ2-7; D is perhaps TRBD1 (5 bases). This CDR3 spans 13 amino acids. The germline V gene has CDR1 LGHDT and CDR2 YNNKEL (reference sequence). Trimming took 4 bases from V and 3 from J, leaving 10 bases between them. The CDR3 region is CASSRQGFYEQYF. CDR3 DNA sequence: TGTGCCAGCAGCCGTCAGGGTTTCTACGAGCAGTACTTC.

This rearrangement joins TRBV5-1 to TRBJ1-1; TRBD1 matches at 9 bases. The CDR3 extends over 14 amino acids. Germline loops: CDR1 SGHRS, CDR2 YFSETQ. The V and J ends lost 3 bases and 5 bases, in that order; junction bases with no gene match: 5. Written as DNA, the CDR3 is TGCGCCAGCAGCTACGGGACAGGGCGGACTGAAGCTTTCTTT. Its protein product is CASSYGTGRTEAFF.

The chain carries TRBV28 and TRBJ1-2; TRBD1 agrees at 8 bases. Germline V gene sequence: CDR1 MDHEN, CDR2 SYDVKM. The CDR3 is 14 residues long. V lost 5 bases to trimming and J lost 6 bases; unmatched junction nucleotides: 8. Written as DNA, the CDR3 is TGTGCCAGCAGTGCCCGCAGGGGGCAGGATGGCTACACCTTC. Protein sequence: CASSARRGQDGYTF.

The chain uses TRBV27 and TRBJ2-1; TRBD1 agrees at 10 bases. Germline loops: CDR1 MNHEY, CDR2 SMNVEV (reference sequence). The V gene end was trimmed by 3 bases and the J gene end by 5 bases; junction bases not matched to a gene: 10. CDR3 length: 17 residues. The CDR3 bases are TGTGCCAGCAGTTTTGGATCCGGGACAGGGGTCAACAATGAGCAGTTCTTC. As protein: CASSFGSGTGVNNEQFF.

V and J are TRBV5-1 and TRBJ2-1, with 8 bases identical to TRBD2. The trim removed 0 bases at V and 8 bases at J, leaving 10 bases unmatched. The V gene's germline CDR1 is SGHRS and CDR2 YFSETQ. The length of the CDR3 is 16 residues. The CDR3 region has the DNA TGCGCCAGCAGCTTGGCGGGGGGGGTCGTGTACTATGAGCAGTTCTTC. Its protein is CASSLAGGVVYYEQFF.

The chain recombines TRBV5-1 with TRBJ2-3, with 11 bases aligning to TRBD2. The CDR3 is 15 amino acids. V dropped 4 bases and J dropped 2; count of bases not matched to a gene: 3. Germline lookup yields CDR1 SGHRS and CDR2 YFSETQ. The DNA for the CDR3 is TGCGCCAGCAGCATGACTAGCGGGACCACAGATACGCAGTATTTT. It encodes CASSMTSGTTDTQYF.

This chain uses TRBV29-1 with TRBJ1-5, with D unresolved. The CDR3 is made up of 15 amino acids. V shed 7 bases and J shed 1 base, with 17 bases lying between them. CDR1 and CDR2 (germline): SQVTM, ANQGSEA. The CDR3 region has the DNA TGCAGCGCCCCGGTTCGGCGAGGCAGCAATCAGCCCCAGCATTTT. It specifies CSAPVRRGSNQPQHF.

This clone was seen once. The V call is TRBV6-2 or TRBV6-3, the J call TRBJ1-4, with unresolved D. CDR3 length: 15 amino acids. Trimming took 5 bases from V and 7 from J, leaving 17 bases between them. CDR1 and CDR2 (germline): MNHEY, SVGEGT. In nucleotides, the CDR3 is TGTGCCAGCAGTCCCCCGACGGGAGGGAGTGAAAAACTGTTTTTT. Its protein product is CASSPPTGGSEKLFF.

CDR3 DNA: TGTGCCAGCAGCCCCCTGTGGCAGGCAAATAATTCACCCCTCCACTTT. It codes for CASSPLWQANNSPLHF. The rearrangement joins TRBV6-6 to TRBJ1-6; D is uncertain. Trimming shortened V by 6 bases and J by 5 bases, and 17 bases separated the two germline ends. The CDR3 length is 16 residues. Germline V CDR1 and CDR2: MNHNY, SVGAGI (reference sequence).

This clone was observed a single time. The V gene is TRBV6-5, the J gene TRBJ2-2; D gene ambiguous. The CDR3 extends over 13 amino acids. V shed 7 bases and J shed 4 bases, with 10 bases lying between them. In germline, CDR1 is MNHEY, CDR2 SVGAGI. CDR3 in DNA: TGTGCCAGCAATCGTCTCCTCACCGGGGAGCTGTTTTTT. Protein sequence: CASNRLLTGELFF.

The chain employs TRBV7-2 and TRBJ2-3; 8 bases match TRBD2. Germline trimming cut 1 base from V and 3 bases from J; bases unmatched to any gene: 9. CDR3 size: 17 residues. Germline V gene sequence: CDR1 SGHTA, CDR2 FQGNSA. The CDR3 is CASSLVGSGVGTDTQYF. As DNA, the CDR3 is TGTGCCAGCAGCTTAGTAGGTAGCGGGGTAGGAACAGATACGCAGTATTTT.

The chain recombines TRBV11-2 with TRBJ1-4, with TRBD1 as a possible D gene (5 bases). The germline V and J ends were trimmed by 6 bases and 4 bases, with 12 bases remaining between them. Germline CDR1 SGHAT, CDR2 FQNNGV. CDR3 length equals 14 residues. This CDR3 reads CASSRQRLNEKLFF. In DNA, the CDR3 is TGTGCCAGCAGTAGACAGCGACTTAATGAAAAACTGTTTTTT.

The chain couples TRBV20-1 to TRBJ2-7; D not certain. With 2 bases removed from V and 7 bases from J, the gap between germline ends came to 9 bases. Germline CDR1 and CDR2: DFQATT and SNEGSKA (reference sequence). CDR3 length: 11 amino acids. The CDR3 DNA follows: TGCAGTGCTAGACTAACTCGGGAGCAGTACTTC. The encoded protein is CSARLTREQYF.

The V gene is TRBV24-1, the J gene TRBJ2-2; TRBD1 matches at 8 bases. Germline-derived CDR1 and CDR2 are KGHDR and SFDVKD. V gave up 12 bases and J gave up 5 bases; unmatched junction bases: 10. This CDR3 is built from 14 residues. Written as DNA, the CDR3 is TGTGCCTGCGACGGGACAGGAAGTACCGGGGAGCTGTTTTTT. Residues: CACDGTGSTGELFF.

Concerning this clone itself: A read error may be the cause here, since a much bigger clone is one base away. The rearrangement uses TRBV28 and TRBJ2-7; unclear D gene. Germline V CDR1 and CDR2: MDHEN, SYDVKM. The CDR3 contains 11 residues. Trimming cost V 5 bases and J 2 bases, with 4 bases left between them. The DNA for the CDR3 is TGTGCCAGCAGTCTAACCTACGAGCAGTACTTC. As protein: CASSLTYEQYF.

The chain carries TRBV5-1 and TRBJ2-3; tentative D call: TRBD2 (7 bases). This CDR3 comprises 15 residues. CDR1 and CDR2 (germline): SGHRS, YFSETQ. Trimming removed 9 bases at V and 6 bases at J, with 23 bases between. The CDR3 DNA reads as TGCGCCACCACCAACGACGGGGGGCCGGGGGATACGCAGTATTTT. Residues: CATTNDGGPGDTQYF.

This clone occurred a few times. The rearrangement links TRBV15 to TRBJ2-5, with 7 positions matching TRBD2. The germline gives CDR1 LNHNV, CDR2 YYDKDF (reference sequence). Trimming at V came to 4 bases and at J to 3 bases, leaving 8 bases not matched to a gene. The CDR3 has 15 amino acids. CDR3 residues: CATSTIGGSKETQYF. For the CDR3, the DNA is TGTGCCACCAGCACTATCGGGGGGTCAAAAGAGACCCAGTACTTC.

V and J are TRBV10-3 and TRBJ1-1, with a tentative D call TRBD1 (5 bases). In germline, CDR1 is ENHRY, CDR2 SYGVKD. This CDR3 is built from 14 residues. Trimming stripped 2 bases from V and 5 bases from J, with 12 bases between. CDR3 in DNA: TGTGCCATCAGTGAGAAGCGGGGCACGACTGAAGCTTTCTTT. It specifies CAISEKRGTTEAFF.

The J gene is TRBJ1-1, the V gene TRBV30; D uncertain. CDR1 GTSNPN and CDR2 SVGIG come from the germline V gene (reference sequence). The CDR3 has 13 amino acids. The V end was cut by 5 bases, the J end by 5 bases, with 15 bases between. The CDR3 sequence is CAWGRDLVTEAFF. DNA for the CDR3: TGTGCCTGGGGGCGCGATCTGGTAACTGAAGCTTTCTTT.

V usage is TRBV27 and J usage is TRBJ2-7, with D possibly being TRBD1 (6 bases). The germline V gene has CDR1 MNHEY and CDR2 SMNVEV (reference sequence). V was clipped by 6 bases and J by 2 bases, with 17 bases between them. This CDR3 has 15 residues. The CDR3 DNA follows: TGTGCCAGCAGATCACCCCGGGACACAACCTACGAGCAGTACTTC. It translates to CASRSPRDTTYEQYF.

The rearrangement links TRBV30 to TRBJ1-4; TRBD1 agrees at 7 bases. This CDR3 is 14 amino acids long. Germline CDR1 GTSNPN, CDR2 SVGIG (reference sequence). The junction had 8 bases not matched to a gene; V was cut back by 2 bases and J by 8 bases. DNA for the CDR3: TGTGCCTGGAGTCTACAGGGGAACGGGGAAAAACTGTTTTTT. It specifies CAWSLQGNGEKLFF.

The chain combines TRBV30 with TRBJ2-7; possibly TRBD2 for D (5 bases). Trimming removed 4 bases at V and 5 bases at J, with 18 bases between. Looked up from germline, CDR1 is GTSNPN and CDR2 is SVGIG (reference sequence). CDR3 size: 14 residues. CDR3 in amino acids: CAWNLAGAEHEQYF. DNA for the CDR3: TGTGCCTGGAACCTAGCAGGCGCAGAGCACGAGCAGTACTTC.

The gene calls are TRBV7-9 and TRBJ2-1, with 7 bases that match TRBD1. CDR1 is SEHNR, CDR2 FQNEAQ, per germline (reference sequence). After removal of 2 bases from V and 14 bases from J, the junction contained 9 bases not matched to a gene. The CDR3 is 13 residues long. The CDR3 coding sequence is TGTGCCAGCAGCTTACCGACAGGGCTGAGTGAGTTCTTC. This encodes CASSLPTGLSEFF.

The chain links TRBV24-1 to TRBJ2-1, with D maybe TRBD1 (6 bases). Germline assignment: CDR1 KGHDR and CDR2 SFDVKD. The CDR3 is 11 residues long. V lost 4 bases to trimming and J lost 12 bases, with 9 bases between them. The CDR3, as DNA: TGTGCCACCAGTGAAATGGACAGGCAGTTCTTC. This encodes CATSEMDRQFF.

The chain links TRBV4-1 to TRBJ2-7; TRBD1 matches 7 bases. With 4 bases clipped from V and 7 bases from J, the junction kept 16 bases outside the gene matches. The CDR3 has 16 amino acids. Germline V lookup: CDR1 MGHRA, CDR2 YSYEKL. The CDR3 DNA is TGCGCCAGCAGCCTTTCACAAACCCGGACAGGAGATGAGCAGTACTTC. Residues: CASSLSQTRTGDEQYF.

The count of this clone is one. The chain joins TRBV6-2 or TRBV6-3 to TRBJ2-3; 7 bases are shared with TRBD2. V lost 6 bases to trimming and J lost 0 bases; unmatched junction nucleotides: 6. This CDR3 has 15 residues. Germline CDR1 MNHEY, CDR2 SVGEGT. As DNA, the CDR3 is TGTGCCAGCAGCATCCGGCGGGGGAGCACAGATACGCAGTATTTT. Translation gives CASSIRRGSTDTQYF.

The genes are TRBV5-5 and TRBJ2-1; D is possibly TRBD1 (5 bases). The CDR3 covers 15 residues. Germline CDR1 is SGHKS and CDR2 is YYEKEE (reference sequence). V lost 3 bases, J lost 9 bases, and 19 bases lay in between. The CDR3 here is CASSSIYRETVEQFF. The CDR3 DNA reads TGTGCCAGCAGCTCAATTTATCGTGAGACAGTTGAGCAGTTCTTC.

The CDR3: CASSLGGPGETQYF. CDR3 sequence (DNA): TGCGCCAGCAGCTTGGGGGGGCCCGGAGAGACCCAGTACTTC. V usage is TRBV5-1 and J usage is TRBJ2-5; TRBD1 might be the D (6 bases). The germline CDR1 and CDR2 sequences are SGHRS and YFSETQ. V lost 0 bases to trimming and J lost 4 bases, with 10 bases between them. The CDR3 length is 14 residues.

V usage is TRBV29-1 and J usage is TRBJ2-7; 8 bases are a match to TRBD1. Unmatched junction bases numbered 8, after V lost 2 bases and J lost 2 bases. CDR1 and CDR2 (germline): SQVTM, ANQGSEA. The CDR3 loop spans 15 amino acids. CDR3: CSVETPGQGPYEQYF. CDR3 nucleotide sequence: TGCAGCGTTGAAACCCCCGGACAGGGACCCTACGAGCAGTACTTC.